These 2 T cell receptor beta chains came from one sample sequenced in a study of human T cells and chemical hapten exposure. This sample's time point: pre-sensitization, week 0. Treatment meaning: therapeutic diphenylcyclopropenone sensitization with weekly scalp DPC. Researchers extracted total RNA from unfractionated whole blood. Each CDR3 protein gets one entry after TCRdb re-called the RACE reads with MiXCR. The sample lists tens of thousands of distinct CDR3 sequences, 12% occurring once. Sequenced here: whole blood, sampled in connection with sensitization to the hapten diphenylcyclopropenone (DPC). The receptors here all came from a woman between 40 and 50 years old with alopecia areata. Some clones in this sample may be carry-over from other donors' samples.

This clonotype was seen more than once but under ten times. The V gene is TRBV9, the J gene TRBJ1-5, with TRBD1 matching 9 bases. The length of the CDR3 is 14 residues. Germline V CDR1 and CDR2: SGDLS, YYNGEE. The junction had 4 bases not matched to a gene; V was cut back by 4 bases and J by 5 bases. This CDR3 reads CASSSGQGDQPQHF. The CDR3 region has the DNA TGTGCCAGCAGCTCGGGACAGGGAGATCAGCCCCAGCATTTT. Full variable domain (missing parts from reference TRBV9 and TRBJ1-5): DSGVTQTPKHLITATGQRVTLRCSPRSGDLSVYWYQQSLDQGLQFLIQYYNGEERAKGNILERFSAQQFPDLHSELNLSSLELGDSALYFCASSSGQGDQPQHFGDGTRLSIL.

This clonotype was observed a handful of times. The chain has TRBV4-2 and TRBJ1-1; tentatively, D is TRBD1 (5 bases). Trimming took 0 bases from V and 8 from J, leaving 10 bases between them. The germline V gene has CDR1 LGHNA and CDR2 YNFKEQ. The CDR3 has 13 amino acids. CDR3 region: CASSQEGAREAFF. CDR3 sequence (DNA): TGTGCCAGCAGCCAAGAAGGGGCAAGAGAAGCTTTCTTT.